This T cell receptor beta chain was observed in a study of cytomegalovirus exposure and HLA in healthy donors. Overall study findings and caveats: In a later analysis, about 17,000 TCR beta sequences were associated with HLA alleles at 0.05 false discovery rate. TCR beta sequences reportedly predicted most subjects' HLA-A and HLA-B alleles accurately.

Germline CDR1 LGHNA, CDR2 YSLEER. This CDR3 has 18 residues. The germline V and J ends were trimmed by 0 bases and 6 bases, with 21 bases remaining between them. The study ran its PCR with 60 Vbeta and 13 Jbeta primers. Original processing methods: In a later analysis, of 84 million or so unique beta chains, some 10 million appeared in at least two donors. Produced via immunoSEQ multiplex PCR; TCRdb's table is partial and in-frame only. The D gene and trimming were derived from the DNA, and the V and J assignments and clone size from that table. The sample carries approximately 190,000 clones, approximately 88% recorded once. About this clone itself: Its antigen is unknown.

Healthy bone marrow donors formed the donor group. This receptor was obtained from a woman aged 50 to 60 in good health and CMV-seropositive. V gene TRBV4-3 combines with J gene TRBJ2-1, with unresolved D. The sequencing sample was made of PBMCs. The CDR3 here is CASSQDDLGGTRSNEQFF. CDR3 bases: TGCGCCAGCAGCCAAGATGATTTAGGCGGTACACGGAGCAATGAGCAGTTCTTC.